These T cell receptor beta chains were read from a single sample in a study of Tregs in tolerant kidney transplant recipients. The table came from immunoSEQ multiplex PCR; TCRdb's copy has only in-frame clones and leaves some out. The sample has about 94,000 clones, over 85% seen once. The sequenced sample was CD4+ T cells from blood, obtained before the transplant. The receptors come from a human donor who received a combined kidney and bone marrow transplant. Both conserved end residues are part of each CDR3. Fields, in order: J gene, V gene, clone size, D gene, CDR3 protein, CDR3 DNA. The D gene is left open where the match is weak. Some rows mark clone size as missing; the rest say once, few, many or name a class of expanded clone.

>TRBJ1-4|TRBV19|few|-
CASSPKGIRRKLFF
TGTGCCAGTAGCCCGAAGGGGATTCGACGGAAACTGTTTTTT
>TRBJ1-1|TRBV7-9|-|-
CASSLLGQGAAFF
TGTGCCAGCAGCTTACTTGGGCAGGGTGCAGCTTTCTTT
>TRBJ1-2|TRBV10-1|few|-
CASTYGRTVYGYTF
TGCGCCAGCACATACGGTCGGACAGTTTATGGCTACACCTTC
>TRBJ2-7|TRBV7-3|-|-
CASSPTGAYEQYF
TGTGCCAGCAGCCCGACAGGAGCCTACGAGCAGTACTTC
>TRBJ2-7|TRBV7-2|once|-
CASSASAGEVYEQYF
TGTGCCAGCAGCGCCTCCGCAGGGGAAGTCTACGAGCAGTACTTC
>TRBJ2-1|TRBV11-3|-|-
CASSLGALNEQFF
TGTGCCAGCAGCTTAGGGGCCCTCAATGAGCAGTTCTTC
>TRBJ2-3|TRBV7-2|-|TRBD2
CASSLGSSGGVADTQYF
TGTGCCAGCAGCTTAGGGAGTAGCGGGGGGGTGGCAGATACGCAGTATTTT
>TRBJ1-4|TRBV4-1|-|TRBD1
CASSQDREVEKLFF
TGCGCCAGCAGCCAGGACAGGGAGGTCGAAAAACTGTTTTTT
>TRBJ2-3|TRBV5-1|once|-
CASSSSLQVDTQYF
TGCGCCAGCAGCTCGTCTTTACAGGTAGATACGCAGTATTTT
>TRBJ1-1|TRBV19|-|-
CASSIGRLGSFTEAFF
TGTGCCAGTAGTATAGGGCGGCTGGGGAGTTTCACTGAAGCTTTCTTT
>TRBJ1-2|TRBV12-5|-|TRBD1
CASGLDTGGYGYTF
TGTGCTAGTGGTTTGGATACAGGGGGATATGGCTACACCTTC
>TRBJ2-3|TRBV4-3|once|TRBD2
CASSPIGLAGGADTQYF
TGCGCCAGCAGCCCTATAGGACTAGCGGGGGGAGCAGATACGCAGTATTTT
>TRBJ1-4|TRBV4-3|once|-
CASSQDHGTRSKLFF
TGCGCCAGCAGCCAAGATCACGGGACTCGGTCGAAACTGTTTTTT
>TRBJ2-5|TRBV7-6|-|-
CASSKSGNRVLETQYF
TGTGCCAGCAGCAAATCGGGGAACAGGGTGTTAGAGACCCAGTACTTC
>TRBJ2-5|TRBV9|-|-
CASSVAGQETQYF
TGTGCCAGCAGCGTAGCCGGCCAAGAGACCCAGTACTTC
>TRBJ1-3|TRBV6-6|few|TRBD1
CASSAGTANWDTIYF
TGTGCCAGCAGTGCCGGGACAGCAAACTGGGACACCATATATTTT